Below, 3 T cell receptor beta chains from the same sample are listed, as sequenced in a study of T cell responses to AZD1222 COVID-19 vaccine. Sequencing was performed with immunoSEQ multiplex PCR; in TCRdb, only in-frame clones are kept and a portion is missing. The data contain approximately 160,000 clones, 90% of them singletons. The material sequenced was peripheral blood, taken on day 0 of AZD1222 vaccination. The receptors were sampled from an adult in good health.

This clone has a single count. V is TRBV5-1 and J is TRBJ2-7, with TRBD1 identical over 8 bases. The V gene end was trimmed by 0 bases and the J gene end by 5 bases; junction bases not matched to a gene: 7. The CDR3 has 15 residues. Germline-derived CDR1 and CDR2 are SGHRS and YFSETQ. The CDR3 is CASSLVDRVLNEQYF. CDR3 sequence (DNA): TGCGCCAGCAGCTTGGTGGACAGGGTATTGAACGAGCAGTACTTC.

DNA for the CDR3: TGTGCCAGCAGCTTTCTCCAGGGGCCTGAAGCTTTCTTT. It translates to CASSFLQGPEAFF. The rearrangement links TRBV5-4 to TRBJ1-1; D possibly corresponds to TRBD1 (6 bases). The germline V and J ends were trimmed by 2 bases and 6 bases, with 11 bases remaining between them. The length of the CDR3 is 13 residues. Germline V gene sequence: CDR1 SGHNT, CDR2 YYREEE (reference sequence).

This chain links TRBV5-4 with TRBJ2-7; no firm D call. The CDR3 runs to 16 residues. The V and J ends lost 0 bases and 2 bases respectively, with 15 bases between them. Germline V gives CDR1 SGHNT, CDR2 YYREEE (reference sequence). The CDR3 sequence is CASSLGGVGIAYEQYF. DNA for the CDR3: TGTGCCAGCAGCTTGGGAGGCGTAGGGATTGCCTACGAGCAGTACTTC.